This T cell receptor (beta chain) emerged from a study of T cell responses to AZD1222 COVID-19 vaccine. Germline CDR1 and CDR2: SGHVS and FQNEAQ. Trimming removed 2 bases at V and 0 bases at J, with 7 bases between. CDR3 size: 14 residues. Generated by immunoSEQ multiplex PCR, the TCRdb table keeps only in-frame clones and is missing some. The sample records more than 100,000 clones, roughly 90% being singletons. The sequence was collected from an adult in good health. The chain carries TRBV7-8 and TRBJ1-1; D remains unclear. The sample here was peripheral blood, taken on day 0 of AZD1222 vaccination. DNA for the CDR3: TGTGCCAGCAGCTTACGCAGAATGAACACTGAAGCTTTCTTT. Its protein is CASSLRRMNTEAFF.